The clone carrying this T cell receptor beta chain was seen many times. At deep level, the assay was performed. The table came from immunoSEQ multiplex PCR; TCRdb's copy has only in-frame clones and leaves some out. The table lists over 150,000 clones, 65% to 80% of them singletons. The authors divided CD4+ cells into CD45RA+ naive and CD45RA-negative memory subsets. This record belongs to a study of shared clonotypes between healthy human individuals. Overall study context: For every donor, three CD4 naive, three CD4 memory, two CD8 naive and one CD8 memory plates were used.

The receptor was isolated from a man aged 25 to 40 in good health. What was sequenced was memory CD4+ T cells sorted from blood. Subset of the sample: CD45RA-negative fraction.

The chain's CDR3 is CASGAFHLTGELFF. CDR3 DNA sequence: TGTGCCAGCGGCGCCTTCCACCTCACCGGGGAGCTGTTTTTT. The chain couples TRBV27 to TRBJ2-2, with unresolved D. Trimming took off 8 bases at V and 4 bases at J, with 14 bases between the two ends. CDR3 length: 14 amino acids. Germline CDR1 reads MNHEY; CDR2 reads SMNVEV (reference sequence).